This T cell receptor beta chain was retrieved from a study of Ad26.COV2.S vaccination and SARS-CoV-2 variants. Turning to the study itself: Participant was drawn from the COV1001 Ad26.COV2.S trial arm. Ad26.COV2.S was injected intramuscularly once or twice, 56 days apart.

The CDR3 runs 17 residues. CDR1 and CDR2 from the germline V gene are MDHEN and SYDVKM. Trimming shortened V by 5 bases and J by 0 bases, and 16 bases separated the two germline ends. Treatment defined: 15 to 20 received Ad26.COV2.S at low or high dose, single or two shots; several received placebo; per-sample allocation not given. Sampling occurred on day 63 after the first vaccine or placebo injection. The donor's status was that of an adult aged 18-55 years in Boston. SARS-CoV-2 spike from the Wuhan strain was encoded by the vaccine, an Ad26 vector. Libraries were prepared by immunoSEQ multiplex PCR; TCRdb keeps only in-frame clonotypes and omits some of them. The table lists 380,000 or so clones, roughly 90% of them singletons, with approximately 12% in the top ten.

This chain connects TRBV28 to TRBJ1-4; D unresolved. The TCR was taken from a person aged 18-60 years who received the Ad26.COV2.S COVID-19 vaccine or a placebo. The sample here was peripheral blood, taken in a trial of Ad26.COV2.S vaccine versus placebo. CDR3 in DNA: TGTGCCAGCAGTCCTCCCCTGGGGTCCGCAACTAATGAAAAACTGTTTTTT. Its translation is CASSPPLGSATNEKLFF. The whole variable domain, filled in from reference TRBV28 and TRBJ1-4, reads DVKVTQSSRYLVKRTGEKVFLECVQDMDHENMFWYRQDPGLGLRLIYFSYDVKMKEKGDIPEGYSVSREKKERFSLILESASTNQTSMYLCASSPPLGSATNEKLFFGSGTQLSVL.